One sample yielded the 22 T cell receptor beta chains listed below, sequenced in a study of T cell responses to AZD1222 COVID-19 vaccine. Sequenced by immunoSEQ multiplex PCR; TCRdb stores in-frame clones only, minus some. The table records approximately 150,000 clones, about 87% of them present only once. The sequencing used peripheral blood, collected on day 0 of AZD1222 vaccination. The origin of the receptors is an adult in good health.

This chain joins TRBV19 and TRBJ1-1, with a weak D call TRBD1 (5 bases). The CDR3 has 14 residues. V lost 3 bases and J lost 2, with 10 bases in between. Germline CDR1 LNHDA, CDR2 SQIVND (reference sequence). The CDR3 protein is CASSIFGANTEAFF. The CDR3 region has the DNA TGTGCCAGTAGTATCTTTGGGGCCAACACTGAAGCTTTCTTT.

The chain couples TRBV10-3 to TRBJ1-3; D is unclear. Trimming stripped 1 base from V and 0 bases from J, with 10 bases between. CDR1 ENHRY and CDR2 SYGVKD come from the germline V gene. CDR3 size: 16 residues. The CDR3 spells CAISELATGSGNTIYF. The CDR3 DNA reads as TGTGCCATCAGTGAGTTAGCTACTGGCTCTGGAAACACCATATATTTT.

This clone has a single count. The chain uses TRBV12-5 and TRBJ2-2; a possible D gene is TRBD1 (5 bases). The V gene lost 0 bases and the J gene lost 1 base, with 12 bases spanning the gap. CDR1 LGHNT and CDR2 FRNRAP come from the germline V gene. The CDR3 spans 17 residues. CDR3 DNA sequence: TGTGCTAGTGGTTTGGTTTTGACAGCCATGAACACCGGGGAGCTGTTTTTT. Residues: CASGLVLTAMNTGELFF.

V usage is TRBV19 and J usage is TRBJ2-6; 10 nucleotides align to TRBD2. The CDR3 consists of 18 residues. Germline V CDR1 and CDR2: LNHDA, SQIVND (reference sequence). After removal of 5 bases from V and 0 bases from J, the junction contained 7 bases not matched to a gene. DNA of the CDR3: TGTGCCAGTAGTGAGAGACTAGCGGGCCCCTCTGGGGCCAACGTCCTGACTTTC. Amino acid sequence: CASSERLAGPSGANVLTF.

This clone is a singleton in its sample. CDR3 protein: CASSQQRGNRGVGEQYF. In nucleotides, the CDR3 is TGCGCCAGCAGCCAACAGAGGGGAAATAGGGGCGTAGGGGAGCAGTACTTC. This chain links TRBV4-1 with TRBJ2-7; D tentatively fits TRBD1 or TRBD2 (5 bases each). Deletions cut 2 bases from V and 7 bases from J, with 24 bases between. The CDR3 is 17 residues long. From germline, CDR1 is MGHRA and CDR2 YSYEKL.

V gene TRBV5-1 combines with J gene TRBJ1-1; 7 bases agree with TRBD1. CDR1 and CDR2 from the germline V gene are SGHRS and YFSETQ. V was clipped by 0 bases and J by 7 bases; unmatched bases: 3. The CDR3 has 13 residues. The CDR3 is CASSLDRGIEAFF. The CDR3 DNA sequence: TGCGCCAGCAGCTTGGACAGGGGAATTGAAGCTTTCTTT.

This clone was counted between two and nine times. Here the CDR3 reads CASSLGTGTEAFF. The CDR3 DNA is TGTGCCAGCAGCTTGGGTACGGGCACTGAAGCTTTCTTT. The chain recombines TRBV7-2 with TRBJ1-1; D ambiguous. V gave up 3 bases and J gave up 4 bases, with 9 bases separating them. The germline V gene encodes CDR1 SGHTA and CDR2 FQGNSA. CDR3 size: 13 residues.

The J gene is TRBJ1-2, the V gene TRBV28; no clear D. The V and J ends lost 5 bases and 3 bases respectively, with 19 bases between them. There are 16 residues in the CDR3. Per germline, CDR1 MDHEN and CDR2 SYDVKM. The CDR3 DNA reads TGTGCCAGCAGTCCCTCGGTCGGCGGCGCCTACTATGGCTACACCTTC. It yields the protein CASSPSVGGAYYGYTF.

The CDR3 region has the DNA TGTGCCAGCAGCCCCTTTCGACAGGGACACTATGGCTACACCTTC. Translation gives CASSPFRQGHYGYTF. The rearrangement links TRBV11-2 to TRBJ1-2; 7 bases agree with TRBD1. V shed 5 bases and J 3 bases; nucleotides not matched to a gene: 9. This CDR3 spans 15 amino acids. CDR1 is SGHAT and CDR2 is FQNNGV in the germline V gene.

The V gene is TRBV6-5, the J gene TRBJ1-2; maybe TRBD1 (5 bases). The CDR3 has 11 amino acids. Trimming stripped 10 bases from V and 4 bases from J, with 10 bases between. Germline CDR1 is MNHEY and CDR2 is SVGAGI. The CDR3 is CATLDSYGYTF. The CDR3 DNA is TGTGCCACCCTAGACAGCTATGGCTACACCTTC.

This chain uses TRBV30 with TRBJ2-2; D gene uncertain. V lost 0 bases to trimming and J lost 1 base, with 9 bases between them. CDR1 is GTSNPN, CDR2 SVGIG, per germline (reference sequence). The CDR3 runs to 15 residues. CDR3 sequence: CAWSVPDQNTGELFF. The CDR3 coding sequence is TGTGCCTGGAGTGTACCGGACCAGAACACCGGGGAGCTGTTTTTT.

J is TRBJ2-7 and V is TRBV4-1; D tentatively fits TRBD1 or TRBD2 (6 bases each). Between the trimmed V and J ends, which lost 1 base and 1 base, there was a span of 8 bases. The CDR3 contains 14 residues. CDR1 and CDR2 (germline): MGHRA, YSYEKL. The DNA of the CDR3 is TGCGCCAGCAGCCAAGGGGGGGCGTCCTACGAGCAGTACTTC. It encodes CASSQGGASYEQYF.

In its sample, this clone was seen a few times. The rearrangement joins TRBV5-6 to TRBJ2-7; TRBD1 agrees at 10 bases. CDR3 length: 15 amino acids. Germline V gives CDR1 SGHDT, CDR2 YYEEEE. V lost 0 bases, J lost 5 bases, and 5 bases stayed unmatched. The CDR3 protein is CASSLGGTGEHEQYF. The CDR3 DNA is TGTGCCAGCAGCTTGGGAGGGACAGGGGAGCACGAGCAGTACTTC.

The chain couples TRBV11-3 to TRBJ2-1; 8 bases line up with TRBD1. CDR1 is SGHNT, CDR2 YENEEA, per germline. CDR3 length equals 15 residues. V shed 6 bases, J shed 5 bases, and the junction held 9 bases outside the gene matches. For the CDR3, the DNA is TGTGCCAGCAGGTCAGGGGGCGGATCGCACAATGAGCAGTTCTTC. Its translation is CASRSGGGSHNEQFF.

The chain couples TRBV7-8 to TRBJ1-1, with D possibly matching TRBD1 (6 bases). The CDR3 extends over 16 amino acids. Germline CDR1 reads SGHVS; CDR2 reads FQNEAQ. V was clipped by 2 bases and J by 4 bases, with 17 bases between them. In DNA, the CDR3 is TGTGCCAGCAGCTTATTGTATCCGGGGGCTGGCACTGAAGCTTTCTTT. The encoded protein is CASSLLYPGAGTEAFF.

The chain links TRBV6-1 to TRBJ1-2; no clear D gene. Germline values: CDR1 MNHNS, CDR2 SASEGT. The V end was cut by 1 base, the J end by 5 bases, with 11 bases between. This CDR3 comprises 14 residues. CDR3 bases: TGTGCCAGCAGTGAAGACGCCTTATGGTATGGCTACACCTTC. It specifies CASSEDALWYGYTF.

The DNA for the CDR3 is TGTGCCAGCAGCAGTGGACAGGACACTGAAGCTTTCTTT. This codes for CASSSGQDTEAFF. The chain employs TRBV21-1 and TRBJ1-1; TRBD1 is the table's D call, not checked against the DNA. TRBV21-1 is reported as a pseudogene. This CDR3 is built from 13 residues.

In nucleotides, the CDR3 is TGTGCCAGCACCAAGGACTCCGTGGCCTCCTACAATGAGCAGTTCTTC. Translating gives CASTKDSVASYNEQFF. V gene TRBV7-3 combines with J gene TRBJ2-1; weak D call: TRBD2 (5 bases). The CDR3 is made up of 16 amino acids. In germline, CDR1 is SGHTA, CDR2 FQGTGA. The V end lost 7 bases, the J end lost 0 bases, and 16 bases lay between the germline ends.

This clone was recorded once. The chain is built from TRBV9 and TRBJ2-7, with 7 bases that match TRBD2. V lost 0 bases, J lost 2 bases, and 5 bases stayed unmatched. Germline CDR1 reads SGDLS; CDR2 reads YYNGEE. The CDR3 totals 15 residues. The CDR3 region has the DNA TGTGCCAGCAGCGTAGGGGCTAGCGGAACCTACGAGCAGTACTTC. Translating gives CASSVGASGTYEQYF.

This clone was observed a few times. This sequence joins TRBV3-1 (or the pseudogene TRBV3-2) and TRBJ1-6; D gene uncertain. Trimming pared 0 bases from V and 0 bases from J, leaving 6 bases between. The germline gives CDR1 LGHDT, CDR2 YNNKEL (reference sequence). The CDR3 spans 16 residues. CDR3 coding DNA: TGTGCCAGCAGCCAAGATTTAGCCTCCTATAATTCACCCCTCCACTTT. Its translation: CASSQDLASYNSPLHF.

CDR3 residues: CASSSTSGRAPHEQFF. DNA of the CDR3: TGTGCCAGCAGTTCGACTAGCGGGAGGGCCCCCCATGAGCAGTTCTTC. This rearrangement joins TRBV3-1 (or the pseudogene TRBV3-2) to TRBJ2-1; TRBD2 agrees at 14 bases. The germline CDR1 and CDR2 sequences are LGHDT and YNNKEL (reference sequence). The V gene end was trimmed by 6 bases and the J gene end by 8 bases; junction bases not matched to a gene: 9. The CDR3 is 16 residues long.

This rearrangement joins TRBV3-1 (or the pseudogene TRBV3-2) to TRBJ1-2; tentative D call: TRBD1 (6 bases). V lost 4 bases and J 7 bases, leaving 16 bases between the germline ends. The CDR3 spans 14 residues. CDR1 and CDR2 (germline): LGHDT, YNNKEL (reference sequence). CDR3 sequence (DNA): TGTGCCAGCAGCCTGCCTCAGGGAGGGGGTGGCTACACCTTC. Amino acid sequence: CASSLPQGGGGYTF.